This TCR beta chain was captured in a study of T cell repertoires in cytomegalovirus infection. Overall study: CMV infection and matching HLA type were both indicated by public TCR beta signatures. Overall study findings and caveats: CMV carriers with the relevant HLA were identified by cumulative public TCR beta family frequency. In two of eight donors, the top clonotype was HLA-C-restricted CMV-specific.

V gave up 0 bases and J gave up 5 bases; unmatched junction bases: 10. Germline CDR1 is DFQATT and CDR2 is SNEGSKA (reference sequence). The CDR3 runs 16 residues. As regards this clonotype: The antigen remains undetermined.

Using its own MiXCR run on the reads, TCRdb lists one record per CDR3 protein. The data contain approximately 150,000 distinct CDR3 sequences, roughly 6% of them seen just once; the ten biggest clones take up over 15%. The genes are TRBV20-1 and TRBJ1-2; TRBD1 aligns across 9 bases. This clonotype originated in a human donor in good health (CMV status not recorded). Some clones in this sample may be carry-over from other donors' samples. Source material: PBMCs. CDR3 loop: CSARDRQGGSKYGYTF. The CDR3 bases are TGCAGTGCTAGAGACCGACAGGGGGGCTCAAAGTATGGCTACACCTTC.